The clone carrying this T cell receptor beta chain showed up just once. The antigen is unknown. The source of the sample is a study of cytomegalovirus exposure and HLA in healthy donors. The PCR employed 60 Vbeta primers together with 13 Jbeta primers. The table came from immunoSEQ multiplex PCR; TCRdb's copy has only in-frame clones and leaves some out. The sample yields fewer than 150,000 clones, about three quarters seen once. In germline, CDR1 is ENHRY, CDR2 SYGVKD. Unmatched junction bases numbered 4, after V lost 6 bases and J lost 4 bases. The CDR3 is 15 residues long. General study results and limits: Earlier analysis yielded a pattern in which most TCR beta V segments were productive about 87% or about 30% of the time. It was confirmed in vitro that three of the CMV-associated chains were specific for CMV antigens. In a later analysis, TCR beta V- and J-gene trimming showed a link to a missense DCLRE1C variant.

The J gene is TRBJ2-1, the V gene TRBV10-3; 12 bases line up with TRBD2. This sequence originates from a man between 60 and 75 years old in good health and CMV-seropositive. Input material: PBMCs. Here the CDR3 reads CAISPGTSGYNEQFF. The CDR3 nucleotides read TGTGCCATCAGCCCCGGGACTAGCGGGTACAATGAGCAGTTCTTC.